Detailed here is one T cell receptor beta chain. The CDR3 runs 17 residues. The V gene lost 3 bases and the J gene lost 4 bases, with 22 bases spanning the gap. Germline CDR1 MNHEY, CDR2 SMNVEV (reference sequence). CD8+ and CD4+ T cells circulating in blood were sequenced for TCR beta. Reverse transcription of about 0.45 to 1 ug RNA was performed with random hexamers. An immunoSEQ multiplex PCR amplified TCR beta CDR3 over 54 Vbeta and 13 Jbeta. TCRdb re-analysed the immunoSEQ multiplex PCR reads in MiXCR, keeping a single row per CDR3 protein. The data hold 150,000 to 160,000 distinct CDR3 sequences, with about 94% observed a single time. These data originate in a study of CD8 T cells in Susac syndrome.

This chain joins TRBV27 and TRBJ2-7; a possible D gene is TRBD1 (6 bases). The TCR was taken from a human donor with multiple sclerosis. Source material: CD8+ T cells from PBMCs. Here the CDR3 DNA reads TGTGCCAGCAGTTTTCGGGGCAACCGGGACATCTCGTACGAGCAGTACTTC. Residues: CASSFRGNRDISYEQYF.